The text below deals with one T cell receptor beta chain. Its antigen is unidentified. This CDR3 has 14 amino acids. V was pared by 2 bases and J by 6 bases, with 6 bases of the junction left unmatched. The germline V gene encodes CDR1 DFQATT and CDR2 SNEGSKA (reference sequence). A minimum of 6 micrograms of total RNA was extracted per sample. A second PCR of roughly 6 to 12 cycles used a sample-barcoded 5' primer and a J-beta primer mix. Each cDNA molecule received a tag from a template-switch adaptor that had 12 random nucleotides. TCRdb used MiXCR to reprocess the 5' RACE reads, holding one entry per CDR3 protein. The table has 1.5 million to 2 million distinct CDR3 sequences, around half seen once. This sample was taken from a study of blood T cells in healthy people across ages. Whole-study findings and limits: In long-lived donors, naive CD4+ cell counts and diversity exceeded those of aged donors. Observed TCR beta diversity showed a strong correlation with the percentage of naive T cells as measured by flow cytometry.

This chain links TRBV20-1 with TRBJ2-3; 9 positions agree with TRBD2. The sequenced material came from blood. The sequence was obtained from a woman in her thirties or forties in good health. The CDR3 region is CSARRLAEGDTQYF. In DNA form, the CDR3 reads TGCAGTGCTAGAAGACTAGCGGAGGGGGATACGCAGTATTTT.